Below, 21 T cell receptor beta chains from the same sample are listed, as sequenced in a study of T cell responses to AZD1222 COVID-19 vaccine. Sequencing used immunoSEQ multiplex PCR; TCRdb keeps in-frame clones, though not all of them. The top ten clones hold 1.3% of a sample with 150,000 to 200,000 clones, around 92% of them seen once. The specimen comprised peripheral blood, sampled 28 days after the second AZD1222 dose. The source is an adult who received the AZD1222 COVID-19 vaccine.

V and J are TRBV5-6 and TRBJ1-1, with TRBD1 identical over 7 bases. The V gene end was trimmed by 4 bases and the J gene end by 5 bases; junction bases not matched to a gene: 8. The CDR3 loop spans 14 amino acids. CDR1 is SGHDT, CDR2 YYEEEE, per germline. CDR3 bases: TGTGCCAGCAGCCCAACAGGGGATGGGACTGAAGCTTTCTTT. It yields the protein CASSPTGDGTEAFF.

V usage is TRBV21-1 and J usage is TRBJ1-1. TRBV21-1 is assigned pseudogene status. The CDR3 extends over 16 amino acids. CDR3 sequence: CAIKRWGVYSYTEAFF. The CDR3 region has the DNA TGTGCCATCAAAAGATGGGGGGTCTATTCGTACACTGAAGCTTTCTTT.

The chain couples TRBV4-2 to TRBJ2-2; D unclear. The V gene lost 5 bases and the J gene lost 6 bases, with 19 bases spanning the gap. The CDR3 length is 16 residues. Germline V gives CDR1 LGHNA, CDR2 YNFKEQ. The CDR3 here is CASSLRASGEAGELFF. The CDR3 DNA is TGTGCCAGCAGCTTAAGGGCCTCCGGTGAGGCCGGGGAGCTGTTTTTT.

The chain is built from TRBV12-5 and TRBJ1-4, with 7 positions matching TRBD1. The germline V gene encodes CDR1 LGHNT and CDR2 FRNRAP. V lost 6 bases, J lost 10 bases, and 5 bases stayed unmatched. The CDR3 sequence is 12 residues long. DNA of the CDR3: TGTGCTAGTGGGAGGGGGCAGGGAAAACTGTTTTTT. Translating it yields CASGRGQGKLFF. Using reference TRBV12-5 and TRBJ1-4 for the parts outside the CDR3, the full variable domain is DARVTQTPRHKVTEMGQEVTMRCQPILGHNTVFWYRQTMMQGLELLAYFRNRAPLDDSGMPKDRFSAEMPDATLATLKIQPSEPRDSAVYFCASGRGQGKLFFGSGTQLSVL.

V gene TRBV3-1 (or the pseudogene TRBV3-2) combines with J gene TRBJ2-5, with 12 bases matching TRBD2. Germline V gene data show CDR1 as LGHDT and CDR2 as YNNKEL (reference sequence). V lost 3 bases to trimming and J lost 7 bases; unmatched junction nucleotides: 9. The CDR3 totals 16 residues. CDR3 bases: TGTGCCAGCAGCCAGAACGTACTAGCGGGAGGCGGGACCCAGTACTTC. Protein product: CASSQNVLAGGGTQYF.

The chain carries TRBV30 and TRBJ2-3; D is undetermined. Germline CDR1 is GTSNPN and CDR2 is SVGIG (reference sequence). The CDR3 covers 11 residues. Between the trimmed V and J ends, which lost 0 bases and 9 bases, there was a span of 7 bases. The CDR3 DNA sequence: TGTGCCTGGAGTGTAATTGGAACGCAGTATTTT. It encodes CAWSVIGTQYF.

The chain has TRBV6-5 and TRBJ1-1; a possible D gene is TRBD1 (5 bases). Germline V lookup: CDR1 MNHEY, CDR2 SVGAGI. The CDR3 loop spans 15 amino acids. The V gene lost 1 base and the J gene lost 5 bases, with 14 bases spanning the gap. The CDR3 nucleotides read TGTGCCAGCAGTTACTTTTCTGGGGGACCGACTGAAGCTTTCTTT. This gives the protein CASSYFSGGPTEAFF.

The chain combines TRBV13 with TRBJ1-4; perhaps TRBD1 as D (5 bases). Looked up from germline, CDR1 is PRHDT and CDR2 is FYEKMQ (reference sequence). The CDR3 is 15 amino acids. Trimming removed 2 bases from V and 8 bases from J, with 15 bases in between. CDR3 nucleotide sequence: TGTGCCAGCAGCTTACAGGGCCACCGAGGGGAAAAACTGTTTTTT. Amino acid sequence: CASSLQGHRGEKLFF.

This chain links TRBV21-1 with TRBJ1-2. TRBV21-1 represents a pseudogene. This CDR3 is 15 amino acids long. For the CDR3, the DNA is TGTGCCAGCAGGCCTCGGGAGGAGAAGGGTTATGGCTACACCTTC. It codes for CASRPREEKGYGYTF.

This chain connects TRBV29-1 to TRBJ2-1; 10 bases line up with TRBD1. Per germline, CDR1 SQVTM and CDR2 ANQGSEA. Trimming cost V 8 bases and J 5 bases; bases outside gene matches: 6. The CDR3 consists of 13 residues. CDR3 coding DNA: TGCAGCCTCAGGGGGACAGGGGACAATGAGCAGTTCTTC. It encodes CSLRGTGDNEQFF.

Points on this clone: This CDR3 is also generated by other DNA sequences in the sample. The V gene is TRBV4-3, the J gene TRBJ2-7, with 9 bases fitting TRBD1. The CDR3 contains 15 residues. V was clipped by 0 bases and J by 4 bases; unmatched bases: 4. Germline CDR1 reads LGHNA; CDR2 reads YSLEER. The CDR3 coding sequence is TGCGCCAGCAGCCAAGATAGGGGACAGGGTTACGAGCAGTACTTC. It yields the protein CASSQDRGQGYEQYF.

This clone turned up a few times. This chain connects TRBV9 to TRBJ2-1, with D tentatively TRBD1 or TRBD2 (6 bases each). The CDR3 is 13 amino acids. Germline lookup yields CDR1 SGDLS and CDR2 YYNGEE. V was clipped by 0 bases and J by 9 bases, with 10 bases between them. The CDR3 DNA reads as TGTGCCAGCAGCGTAGACGGGGGCCTTGAGCAGTTCTTC. Its translation is CASSVDGGLEQFF.

The rearrangement joins TRBV10-1 to TRBJ1-5; TRBD1 aligns across 7 bases. The V gene's germline CDR1 is WNHNN and CDR2 SYGVQD (reference sequence). J gave up 5 bases and V 7 bases, and 8 bases lay outside the gene matches. CDR3 length: 14 residues. The CDR3 loop reads CASIVRGSDQPQHF. The CDR3, as DNA: TGCGCCAGCATAGTCAGGGGGTCGGATCAGCCCCAGCATTTT.

This clone was observed a handful of times. The chain has TRBV9 and TRBJ2-1, with D maybe TRBD1 (5 bases). Trimming stripped 4 bases from V and 4 bases from J, with 15 bases between. The CDR3 totals 15 residues. Germline V gene data show CDR1 as SGDLS and CDR2 as YYNGEE. The CDR3 DNA sequence: TGTGCCAGCAGCTCAGGGCCCACTGCGTACAATGAGCAGTTCTTC. Translated: CASSSGPTAYNEQFF.

V and J are TRBV28 and TRBJ2-7; D may correspond to TRBD1 or TRBD2 (6 bases each). In germline, CDR1 is MDHEN, CDR2 SYDVKM. V gave up 7 bases and J gave up 5 bases, with 18 bases separating them. The CDR3 runs 14 residues. Here the CDR3 DNA reads TGTGCCAGCATCCCAACAGGGCCGGGAGACGAGCAGTACTTC. Its protein is CASIPTGPGDEQYF.

The V call is TRBV24-1, the J call TRBJ2-1, with D maybe TRBD1 (5 bases). Germline V CDR1 and CDR2: KGHDR, SFDVKD. The germline V and J ends were trimmed by 5 bases and 2 bases, with 15 bases remaining between them. This CDR3 contains 16 residues. In nucleotides, the CDR3 is TGTGCCACCAGTGCAAAGGACAATCGGCCCTACAATGAGCAGTTCTTC. As protein: CATSAKDNRPYNEQFF.

The chain carries TRBV5-8 and TRBJ2-7; 10 positions match TRBD2. The CDR3 extends over 15 amino acids. Unmatched junction bases numbered 7, after V lost 0 bases and J lost 7 bases. CDR1 SGHTS and CDR2 YDEGEE come from the germline V gene. CDR3 protein: CASSLALAGAEEQYF. The DNA of the CDR3 is TGTGCCAGCAGCTTGGCGCTAGCGGGAGCTGAAGAGCAGTACTTC.

The chain links TRBV3-1 (or the pseudogene TRBV3-2) to TRBJ2-5; 7 bases map to TRBD2. CDR3 length: 15 amino acids. Trimming cost V 1 base and J 4 bases; bases outside gene matches: 6. Germline assignment: CDR1 LGHDT and CDR2 YNNKEL (reference sequence). The CDR3 loop reads CASSQVSSGAETQYF. The CDR3 DNA reads as TGTGCCAGCAGCCAAGTATCAAGCGGGGCAGAGACCCAGTACTTC.

This clone appeared a single time. The chain links TRBV4-1 to TRBJ1-2, with TRBD1 matching over 10 bases. The germline V gene has CDR1 MGHRA and CDR2 YSYEKL. The CDR3 runs to 17 residues. Unmatched junction bases numbered 11, after V lost 4 bases and J lost 3 bases. This CDR3 reads CASSLKTAGTGDYGYTF. The DNA for the CDR3 is TGCGCCAGCAGCCTCAAGACAGCCGGGACAGGGGACTATGGCTACACCTTC.

This clone has at least ten counts. The chain links TRBV7-3 to TRBJ1-1; D is possibly TRBD1 (5 bases). Trimming pared 2 bases from V and 1 base from J, leaving 17 bases between. Per germline, CDR1 SGHTA and CDR2 FQGTGA. This CDR3 is built from 17 residues. The CDR3 is CASSLSPYRQPNTEAFF. The CDR3 coding sequence is TGTGCCAGCAGCTTATCACCATATCGACAGCCGAACACTGAAGCTTTCTTT.

The chain employs TRBV3-1 (or the pseudogene TRBV3-2) and TRBJ2-7; TRBD2 matches 8 bases. The CDR3 has 14 residues. The V segment lost 0 bases and the J segment 3 bases; nucleotides outside the gene matches: 1. Germline loops: CDR1 LGHDT, CDR2 YNNKEL (reference sequence). The CDR3 DNA follows: TGTGCCAGCAGCCAAGAGGCGGGAGGCTACGAGCAGTACTTC. This encodes CASSQEAGGYEQYF.